A selection of T cell receptor beta chains follows, all from one sample in a study of OX40 agonist ivuxolimab in advanced cancers. The repertoire was sequenced with immunoSEQ multiplex PCR; TCRdb's copy has only in-frame clones and lacks some. Of about 59,000 clones listed, roughly four fifths were seen once; the top ten hold 0.6% to 0.8%. Sequencing was performed on CD4+ or CD8+ T cells sorted from blood, taken in a trial of the OX40 agonist ivuxolimab. These TCRs come from an adult with an advanced solid tumor such as melanoma, head and neck, liver or kidney cancer. The CDR3 runs from the conserved cysteine through the conserved F or W. D genes are given only for firm matches. Some rows mark clone size as missing; the rest say once, few, many or name a class of expanded clone.

>TRBV29-1|.|.|TRBJ2-3|11
CSVGAVDTQYF
TGCAGCGTTGGAGCGGTAGATACGCAGTATTTT
>TRBV7-2|.|TRBD2|TRBJ2-3|15
CASSLERGSTDTQYF
TGTGCCAGCAGCCTGGAGCGGGGTAGCACAGATACGCAGTATTTT
>TRBV9|few|TRBD1|TRBJ1-2|14
CASSESGTGRDYTF
TGTGCCAGCAGCGAGAGTGGGACAGGAAGGGACTACACCTTC
>TRBV6-6|.|.|TRBJ1-1|15
CASSYSYRGQPEAFF
TGTGCCAGCAGTTACTCATATAGAGGGCAACCCGAAGCTTTCTTT
>TRBV5-6|.|.|TRBJ2-5|13
CASSTRGSLTQYF
TGTGCCAGCAGCACCAGGGGCTCGCTAACCCAGTACTTC
>TRBV5-6|.|.|TRBJ1-3|16
CASSFAPSPPGNTIYF
TGTGCCAGCAGCTTTGCCCCATCACCCCCTGGAAACACCATATATTTT
>TRBV25-1|.|.|TRBJ2-2|14
CASSASSRAGELFF
TGTGCCAGCAGTGCTTCCAGTAGGGCCGGGGAGCTGTTTTTT
>TRBV7-9|.|.|TRBJ2-2|15
CASSPTGGGTGELFF
TGTGCCAGCAGTCCCACCGGTGGGGGAACCGGGGAGCTGTTTTTT
>TRBV2|.|.|TRBJ1-6|16
CASSGPTSSYNSPLHF
TGTGCCAGCAGTGGTCCCACGAGCTCCTATAATTCACCCCTCCACTTT
>TRBV11-3|.|.|TRBJ1-3|15
CASSQDSHLGNTIYF
TGTGCCAGCAGCCAGGACAGTCACCTTGGAAACACCATATATTTT
>TRBV11-2|.|.|TRBJ2-2|15
CASSRAGEGTGELFF
TGTGCCAGCAGCCGAGCAGGGGAGGGCACCGGGGAGCTGTTTTTT
>TRBV5-1|.|.|TRBJ2-3|15
CASSLRVDSTDTQYF
TGCGCCAGCAGCTTGAGAGTAGACTCCACAGATACGCAGTATTTT
>TRBV6-6|.|.|TRBJ2-3|15
CASSYALASSDTQYF
TGTGCCAGCAGTTACGCCCTAGCGTCGTCAGATACGCAGTATTTT
>TRBV25-1|.|.|TRBJ1-1|12
CASREGVSPAFF
TGTGCCAGCAGGGAGGGGGTTTCGCCAGCTTTCTTT
>TRBV6-5|.|.|TRBJ1-1|13
CASSYSRGTEAFF
TGTGCCAGCAGTTACTCAAGGGGCACTGAAGCTTTCTTT
>TRBV18|.|.|TRBJ2-1|15
CASSPYPLAGNEQFF
TGTGCCAGCTCACCATACCCCCTCGCAGGCAATGAGCAGTTCTTC
>TRBV18|.|.|TRBJ1-4|14
CASSSTATNEKLFF
TGTGCCAGCTCATCCACGGCAACTAATGAAAAACTGTTTTTT
>TRBV19|.|.|TRBJ2-7|17
CASSIAAFLSPFHEQYF
TGTGCCAGTAGTATCGCCGCATTTTTATCTCCATTCCACGAGCAGTACTTC
>TRBV2|.|.|TRBJ1-1|12
CARSDTNTEAFF
TGTGCCAGGTCGGACACGAACACTGAAGCTTTCTTT
>TRBV5-1|.|.|TRBJ1-5|14
CASSLGERDQPQHF
TGCGCCAGCAGCTTGGGGGAGAGGGATCAGCCCCAGCATTTT
>TRBV21-1|.|.|TRBJ1-1|16
CASSGRWDIKNTEAFF
TGTGCCAGCAGCGGACGGTGGGACATTAAGAACACTGAAGCTTTCTTT
>TRBV7-2|.|.|TRBJ2-3|12
CASSPAGDTQYF
TGTGCCAGCAGCCCGGCGGGGGATACGCAGTATTTT
>TRBV6-1|.|.|TRBJ2-7|13
CASSVRPSYEQYF
TGTGCCAGCAGTGTCAGGCCCTCCTACGAGCAGTACTTC
>TRBV2|.|.|TRBJ1-2|14
CATHLLRSGYGYTF
TGTGCTACCCATCTACTCAGGTCGGGCTATGGCTACACCTTC
>TRBV10-2|.|.|TRBJ2-7|13
CASSNSSRNEQYF
TGCGCCAGCAGTAATTCTAGTCGTAACGAGCAGTACTTC
>TRBV5-6|.|TRBD2|TRBJ2-7|16
CASSGTSGAVSYEQYF
TGTGCCAGCAGCGGGACTAGCGGGGCTGTCTCCTACGAGCAGTACTTC
>TRBV10-2|.|.|TRBJ1-1|16
CASSESNRGWDTEAFF
TGCGCCAGCAGTGAGTCGAATCGAGGGTGGGACACTGAAGCTTTCTTT
>TRBV5-1|once|.|TRBJ2-1|15
CASSAQGGTYNEQFF
TGCGCCAGCAGCGCACAGGGGGGGACCTACAATGAGCAGTTCTTC
>TRBV28|few|.|TRBJ1-6|14
CASSPHREVSPLHF
TGTGCCAGCAGTCCGCACAGGGAGGTATCACCCCTCCACTTT